The 7 T cell receptor beta chains below all came from one sample that was sequenced in a study of PD-L1 blockade in urothelial cancer. The time point here: peripheral blood 6 weeks after treatment start. Assay used: immunoSEQ multiplex PCR; TCRdb lists only in-frame clones, some missing. The repertoire holds around 26,000 clones, with roughly 84% as singletons. Sample: PBMCs, taken around atezolizumab (anti-PD-L1) treatment. These receptors were obtained from a man aged 65-85 years with urothelial cancer.

The rearrangement uses TRBV18 and TRBJ2-3; the D is unclear. The V and J ends lost 6 bases and 4 bases respectively, with 8 bases between them. The CDR3 is 12 amino acids. Germline loops: CDR1 KGHSH, CDR2 LQKENI. The CDR3 spells CASSQKSDTQYF. CDR3 in DNA: TGTGCCAGCTCCCAAAAATCAGATACGCAGTATTTT.

V is TRBV9 and J is TRBJ2-1, with a possible D match to TRBD2 (6 bases). Germline V gene data show CDR1 as SGDLS and CDR2 as YYNGEE. V was cut by 4 bases and J by 2 bases, with 13 bases left in between. The CDR3 covers 15 residues. CDR3 sequence: CASSPRRATYNEQFF. In DNA, the CDR3 is TGTGCCAGCAGCCCCCGGAGGGCCACCTACAATGAGCAGTTCTTC. Full variable domain (remainder filled in from reference TRBV9 and TRBJ2-1): DSGVTQTPKHLITATGQRVTLRCSPRSGDLSVYWYQQSLDQGLQFLIQYYNGEERAKGNILERFSAQQFPDLHSELNLSSLELGDSALYFCASSPRRATYNEQFFGPGTRLTVL.

The V and J genes are TRBV21-1 and TRBJ2-2; no check of the table's D call, TRBD2, against the DNA was made. TRBV21-1 is a pseudogene segment. CDR3 size: 15 residues. This CDR3 is CASSKDGGGTGELFF. The CDR3 nucleotides read TGTGCCAGCAGCAAAGATGGGGGGGGGACCGGGGAGCTGTTTTTT.

The CDR3 sequence is CASSYQLRDRPYEQYF. The CDR3 DNA follows: TGTGCCAGCAGTTACCAGCTCCGGGACAGACCATACGAGCAGTACTTC. J is TRBJ2-7 and V is TRBV27; TRBD1 aligns across 7 bases. The ends lost 4 bases at V and 4 bases at J; junction bases unmatched: 13. The V gene's germline CDR1 is MNHEY and CDR2 SMNVEV (reference sequence). The CDR3 consists of 16 residues.

This chain joins TRBV28 and TRBJ2-7, with TRBD1 identical over 9 bases. The junction had 7 bases not matched to a gene; V was cut back by 3 bases and J by 1 base. In germline, CDR1 is MDHEN, CDR2 SYDVKM. This CDR3 spans 16 amino acids. CDR3 in amino acids: CASSLPRDRASYEQYF. DNA of the CDR3: TGTGCCAGCAGTTTGCCCCGGGACAGGGCGTCCTACGAGCAGTACTTC.

The J gene is TRBJ2-4, the V gene TRBV7-9; 8 bases are shared with TRBD2. The germline gives CDR1 SEHNR, CDR2 FQNEAQ (reference sequence). Trimming took 1 base from V and 7 from J; bases not matched to a gene: 3. The CDR3 covers 14 residues. The CDR3 sequence is CASSLELAGNIQYF. The CDR3 nucleotides are TGTGCCAGCAGCTTAGAGCTAGCGGGTAACATTCAGTACTTC.

This sequence joins TRBV6-1 and TRBJ1-5; no firm D call. The CDR3 length is 13 residues. The V end was cut by 6 bases, the J end by 3 bases, with 9 bases between. Per germline, CDR1 MNHNS and CDR2 SASEGT. CDR3: CASRETVNQPQHF. CDR3 sequence (DNA): TGTGCCAGCAGGGAAACAGTCAATCAGCCCCAGCATTTT.